The clone carrying this T cell receptor beta chain was detected many times. Unique molecular identifiers were affixed to discrete cDNA molecules within the library. One entry per CDR3 protein results from TCRdb running MiXCR on the RACE reads. The sample consists of fewer than 70,000 distinct CDR3 sequences, around 7% of them appearing once. The data were taken from a study of human T cells and chemical hapten exposure. Study as a whole: Each patient's scalp received weekly diphenylcyclopropenone throughout the approximately 24-week study. Recorded diagnoses among the mostly female patients were alopecia areata, totalis or universalis.

Time point indicated: pre-sensitization, week 0. Treatment meaning: therapeutic diphenylcyclopropenone sensitization with weekly scalp DPC. The receptor was isolated from a woman aged 25 to 45 with alopecia areata. Some clones in this sample may be carry-over from other donors' samples. Sequenced material: whole blood, taken in connection with sensitization to the hapten diphenylcyclopropenone (DPC).

Here the CDR3 DNA reads TGTGCCAGCAGTTACTCCCGCCTAGGGGTAAAAGATACGCAGTATTTT. Its protein product is CASSYSRLGVKDTQYF. This sequence joins TRBV6-6 and TRBJ2-3, with TRBD1 as a possible D gene (5 bases). This CDR3 is 16 amino acids long. Trimming cost V 0 bases and J 5 bases, with 15 bases left between them. Germline CDR1 MNHNY, CDR2 SVGAGI (reference sequence).